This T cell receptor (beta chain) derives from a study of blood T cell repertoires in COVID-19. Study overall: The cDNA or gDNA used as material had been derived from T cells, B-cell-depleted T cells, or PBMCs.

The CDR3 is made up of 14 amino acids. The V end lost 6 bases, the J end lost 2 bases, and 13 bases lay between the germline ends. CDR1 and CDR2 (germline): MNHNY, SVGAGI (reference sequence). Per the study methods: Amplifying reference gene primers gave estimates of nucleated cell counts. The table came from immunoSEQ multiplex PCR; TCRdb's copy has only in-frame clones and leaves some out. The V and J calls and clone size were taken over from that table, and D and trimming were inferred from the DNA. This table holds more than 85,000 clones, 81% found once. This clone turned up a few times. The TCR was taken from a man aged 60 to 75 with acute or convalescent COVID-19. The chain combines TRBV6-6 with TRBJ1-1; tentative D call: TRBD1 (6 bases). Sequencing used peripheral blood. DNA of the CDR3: TGTGCCAGCAGCTTAGAGGGGGATAACACTGAAGCTTTCTTT. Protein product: CASSLEGDNTEAFF.